The sequence of this TCR beta chain was determined in a study of shared clonotypes between healthy human individuals. The CDR3 has 15 amino acids. V was clipped by 2 bases and J by 2 bases, with 10 bases between them. Germline CDR1 is MNHNY and CDR2 is SVGAGI (reference sequence). TCRdb's table, derived via immunoSEQ multiplex PCR, lists solely in-frame clones and lacks some. The repertoire holds 2 million to 2.5 million clones, with nearly 97% as singletons. Sequencing input: naive CD4+ T cells sorted from blood. Documented subset: CD45RA+ positively selected. This receptor was taken from a man aged 18 to 30 in good health. This chain joins TRBV6-6 and TRBJ1-3; D is ambiguous. CDR3 coding DNA: TGTGCCAGCAGTTACGGCGGAGTCCCTGGAAACACCATATATTTT. It translates to CASSYGGVPGNTIYF.